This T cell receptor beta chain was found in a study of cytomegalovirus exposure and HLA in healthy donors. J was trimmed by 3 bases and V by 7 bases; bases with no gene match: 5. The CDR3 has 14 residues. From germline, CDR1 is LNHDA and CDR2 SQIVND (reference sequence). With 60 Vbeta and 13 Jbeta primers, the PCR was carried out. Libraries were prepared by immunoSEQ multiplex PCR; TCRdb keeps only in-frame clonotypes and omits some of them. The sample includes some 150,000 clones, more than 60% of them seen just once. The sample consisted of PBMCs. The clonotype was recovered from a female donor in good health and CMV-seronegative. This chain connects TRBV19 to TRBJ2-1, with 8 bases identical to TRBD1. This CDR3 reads CASTEDRDYNEQFF. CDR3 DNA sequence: TGTGCCAGTACCGAGGACAGGGACTACAATGAGCAGTTCTTC.